These 10 T cell receptor beta chains were sequenced from one sample in a study of T cells after yellow fever vaccination. A single record per CDR3 protein comes from TCRdb applying MiXCR to the 5' RACE reads. Of about 260,000 distinct CDR3 sequences listed, around 4.9% are singletons. The sample here was CD4+ T cells sorted from PBMCs, taken on the day of the yellow fever booster vaccination. Receptors originate from a young man who received the YFV17D yellow fever vaccine.

This clonotype was seen at least ten times. This chain uses TRBV4-1 with TRBJ1-4; 7 bases map to TRBD1. This CDR3 has 15 residues. With V trimmed by 0 bases and J by 8 bases, 6 bases remained unmatched. Per the germline V gene, CDR1 is MGHRA and CDR2 is YSYEKL. CDR3 coding DNA: TGCGCCAGCAGCCAAGACCCACAGGGGAGAGAAAAACTGTTTTTT. This sequence encodes CASSQDPQGREKLFF.

This clonotype turned up a few times. CDR3 residues: CSVRAGGPPDTQYF. The CDR3 bases are TGCAGCGTCAGAGCGGGGGGGCCCCCTGATACGCAGTATTTT. The V gene is TRBV29-1, the J gene TRBJ2-3; 10 nucleotides line up with TRBD2. Unmatched junction bases numbered 9, after V lost 6 bases and J lost 6 bases. This CDR3 contains 14 residues. Germline values: CDR1 SQVTM, CDR2 ANQGSEA.

This clonotype was counted at least ten times. The rearrangement uses TRBV5-1 and TRBJ1-1; no definite D call. Between the trimmed V and J ends, which lost 0 bases and 1 base, there was a span of 7 bases. The CDR3 has 14 amino acids. Germline V lookup: CDR1 SGHRS, CDR2 YFSETQ. The CDR3 region has the DNA TGCGCCAGCAGCTTGGAACCGACGAACACTGAAGCTTTCTTT. Its protein product is CASSLEPTNTEAFF. Full variable domain (rest looked up from reference TRBV5-1 and TRBJ1-1): KAGVTQTPRYLIKTRGQQVTLSCSPISGHRSVSWYQQTPGQGLQFLFEYFSETQRNKGNFPGRFSGRQFSNSRSEMNVSTLELGDSALYLCASSLEPTNTEAFFGQGTRLTVV.

This clonotype was observed a few times. The chain links TRBV20-1 to TRBJ2-7, with TRBD2 identical over 11 bases. CDR1 is DFQATT and CDR2 is SNEGSKA in the germline V gene (reference sequence). The V and J ends lost 6 bases and 3 bases, in that order; junction bases with no gene match: 13. The CDR3 contains 16 residues. The CDR3 DNA reads TGCAGTGCCCAACGAAGTCTAGCGGGGGGTATCTACGAGCAGTACTTC. Translated: CSAQRSLAGGIYEQYF.

V is TRBV2 and J is TRBJ1-5; D is ambiguous. The CDR3 contains 14 residues. The V gene lost 8 bases and the J gene lost 6 bases, with 17 bases spanning the gap. The germline V gene encodes CDR1 SNHLY and CDR2 FYNNEI. This CDR3 reads CASGRGEVGQPQHF. The DNA of the CDR3 is TGTGCCAGCGGGCGAGGCGAGGTGGGTCAGCCCCAGCATTTT. The full variable domain, rest sourced from reference TRBV2 and TRBJ1-5, is EPEVTQTPSHQVTQMGQEVILRCVPISNHLYFYWYRQILGQKVEFLVSFYNNEISEKSEIFDDQFSVERPDGSNFTLKIRSTKLEDSAMYFCASGRGEVGQPQHFGDGTRLSIL.

This clonotype occurred a few times. The chain recombines TRBV25-1 with TRBJ1-1; the D is unclear. The V gene's germline CDR1 is MGHDK and CDR2 SYGVNS. The CDR3 runs 14 residues. V was clipped by 1 base and J by 6 bases, with 12 bases between them. DNA of the CDR3: TGTGCCAGCAGTGAATTCGACCAAGGCTCTGAAGCTTTCTTT. Its translation: CASSEFDQGSEAFF.

The table lists this clonotype with a few counts. The rearrangement joins TRBV27 to TRBJ2-2; D could derive from TRBD1 or TRBD2 (5 bases each). With 0 bases removed from V and 4 bases from J, the gap between germline ends came to 9 bases. Germline CDR1 and CDR2: MNHEY and SMNVEV (reference sequence). CDR3 length equals 15 residues. This chain's CDR3 is CASSLSTGGTGELFF. As DNA, the CDR3 is TGTGCCAGCAGTTTATCTACAGGAGGCACCGGGGAGCTGTTTTTT.

At least ten counts were recorded for this clonotype. The chain carries TRBV4-2 and TRBJ1-5; possible D gene TRBD1, 5 bases. CDR1 LGHNA and CDR2 YNFKEQ come from the germline V gene. This CDR3 spans 15 amino acids. The ends were cut back, 5 bases at V and 2 bases at J, with 13 bases in the middle. CDR3 sequence (DNA): TGTGCCAGCAGCTACAACACAGGTGGCAATCAGCCCCAGCATTTT. Protein sequence: CASSYNTGGNQPQHF.

This rearrangement joins TRBV24-1 to TRBJ2-3; TRBD2 aligns across 10 bases. This CDR3 is 18 amino acids long. Germline CDR1 reads KGHDR; CDR2 reads SFDVKD. The trim removed 2 bases at V and 1 base at J, leaving 8 bases unmatched. CDR3 loop: CATSDSGPSGGGTDTQYF. The DNA of the CDR3 is TGTGCCACCAGTGATTCGGGCCCTAGCGGGGGAGGCACAGATACGCAGTATTTT.

The rearrangement uses TRBV27 and TRBJ1-2; D is unclear. The CDR3 loop spans 16 amino acids. Trimming took off 4 bases at V and 0 bases at J, with 15 bases between the two ends. The germline gives CDR1 MNHEY, CDR2 SMNVEV (reference sequence). CDR3 sequence (DNA): TGTGCCAGCAGTTCGCTCCCGGGCGTATCTAACTATGGCTACACCTTC. This gives the protein CASSSLPGVSNYGYTF.